The clone carrying this TCR beta chain was counted many times. These data come from a study of T cells in Graves' hyperthyroidism and ophthalmopathy. Amplified TCR beta CDR3 regions derived from RNA transcripts. Initially, a first-round RT-PCR of the TCR CDR3 employed the HTBI primer set. Each CDR3 protein gets one entry after TCRdb re-called the multiplex PCR reads with MiXCR. This table has hundreds of thousands of distinct CDR3 sequences, roughly a quarter appearing once. Clinical Activity Scores of at least 3, NOSPECS grades of at least 4 and durations under 3 months characterized ophthalmopathy patients. A patient was excluded if there was uncontrolled infection, other autoimmune disease, pregnancy or lactation. The sequence came from a woman aged 30 to 39 with Graves' ophthalmopathy. Sequences were obtained from blood.

CDR3 DNA sequence: TGTGCCAGCAGTCACCTCCCCAGGGTCGAAGACGAGCAGTACTTC. Protein: CASSHLPRVEDEQYF. The V and J genes are TRBV6-5 and TRBJ2-7; D might be TRBD1 (5 bases). Trimming pared 5 bases from V and 5 bases from J, leaving 19 bases between. CDR1 is MNHEY, CDR2 SVGAGI, per germline. CDR3 length equals 15 residues.